Below are 16 T cell receptor beta chains sequenced from a single sample in a study of chemoradiotherapy in HPV16-positive cancers. Generated by immunoSEQ multiplex PCR, the TCRdb table keeps only in-frame clones and is missing some. The table includes under 1,300 clones, around four fifths detected once. Sequenced here: tumor tissue, sampled from a patient who underwent chemoradiotherapy. The receptors come from a human donor with HPV-associated anogenital cancer.

The chain is built from TRBV29-1 and TRBJ2-3, with 11 bases lining up with TRBD2. The CDR3 spans 16 residues. Trimming removed 1 base from V and 3 bases from J; junction bases left unmatched: 6. Germline V lookup: CDR1 SQVTM, CDR2 ANQGSEA. The DNA of the CDR3 is TGCAGCGTTGAAGGGGTACTAGCGGGGGCTACAGATACGCAGTATTTT. Its protein product is CSVEGVLAGATDTQYF.

The rearrangement links TRBV27 to TRBJ2-3; 8 bases line up with TRBD1. The V segment lost 0 bases and the J segment 4 bases; nucleotides outside the gene matches: 9. This CDR3 is 17 amino acids long. In germline, CDR1 is MNHEY, CDR2 SMNVEV (reference sequence). The CDR3 protein is CASSLSRPDRVADTQYF. In DNA, the CDR3 is TGTGCCAGCAGTTTATCAAGGCCGGACAGGGTGGCAGATACGCAGTATTTT.

The chain has TRBV7-2 and TRBJ2-3, with 14 bases matching TRBD2. CDR3 length: 16 amino acids. J was trimmed by 3 bases and V by 5 bases; bases with no gene match: 4. The germline gives CDR1 SGHTA, CDR2 FQGNSA. The CDR3 spells CASSPTSGRGTDTQYF. CDR3 in DNA: TGTGCCAGCAGCCCGACTAGCGGGAGGGGAACAGATACGCAGTATTTT.

The chain couples TRBV5-5 to TRBJ1-4, with D perhaps matching TRBD1 (5 bases). Germline V gives CDR1 SGHKS, CDR2 YYEKEE (reference sequence). The CDR3 is made up of 15 amino acids. V lost 4 bases and J lost 5, with 15 bases in between. CDR3 sequence (DNA): TGTGCCAGCAGCCCGCAGGGATTGGGGAATGAAAAACTGTTTTTT. This gives the protein CASSPQGLGNEKLFF.

The chain combines TRBV6-1 with TRBJ1-5, with 9 bases aligning to TRBD1. Germline assignment: CDR1 MNHNS and CDR2 SASEGT. J was trimmed by 7 bases and V by 1 base; bases with no gene match: 2. The CDR3 covers 14 residues. The chain's CDR3 is CASSEGTGEQPQHF. CDR3 nucleotides: TGTGCCAGCAGTGAAGGGACAGGGGAGCAGCCCCAGCATTTT.

The chain joins TRBV7-9 to TRBJ2-3; D ambiguous. Germline CDR1 and CDR2: SEHNR and FQNEAQ (reference sequence). The CDR3 runs 13 residues. Trimming took 4 bases from V and 1 from J, leaving 6 bases between them. The CDR3 region is CASSSVRTDTQYF. The CDR3 DNA reads TGTGCCAGCAGCTCCGTCCGCACAGATACGCAGTATTTT.

This clone has just one count. This chain joins TRBV5-6 and TRBJ2-5; D might be TRBD2 (6 bases). CDR3 length equals 13 residues. CDR1 is SGHDT, CDR2 YYEEEE, per germline. With 3 bases removed from V and 5 bases from J, the gap between germline ends came to 11 bases. DNA of the CDR3: TGTGCCAGCAGCTGGGGGGTCGCGGAGACCCAGTACTTC. The encoded protein is CASSWGVAETQYF.

CDR3 loop: CASSDGLAVYEQYV. CDR3 coding DNA: TGCGCCAGCAGTGACGGGCTAGCGGTGTACGAGCAGTACGTC. The V call is TRBV10-2, the J call TRBJ2-7, with 7 bases matching TRBD2. V dropped 3 bases and J dropped 4; count of bases not matched to a gene: 6. Looked up from germline, CDR1 is WSHSY and CDR2 is SAAADI. CDR3 size: 14 residues.

This rearrangement joins TRBV7-9 to TRBJ2-3; D unclear. This CDR3 region has 11 residues. The V and J ends lost 2 bases and 8 bases respectively, with 5 bases between them. CDR1 and CDR2 from the germline V gene are SEHNR and FQNEAQ (reference sequence). The CDR3 sequence: CASSLLGTQYF. In DNA, the CDR3 is TGTGCCAGCAGCTTACTCGGTACGCAGTATTTT.

This clone was found once. This chain connects TRBV6-1 to TRBJ2-5; a weak D match, TRBD1 (5 bases). This CDR3 contains 14 residues. V lost 6 bases and J 1 base, leaving 12 bases between the germline ends. Germline CDR1 and CDR2: MNHNS and SASEGT. This CDR3 reads CASRETGFQETQYF. The CDR3 DNA follows: TGTGCCAGCAGGGAAACAGGTTTCCAAGAGACCCAGTACTTC.

This chain joins TRBV15 and TRBJ2-6, with D unresolved. Trimming cost V 0 bases and J 0 bases, with 6 bases left between them. This CDR3 has 16 amino acids. Germline CDR1 reads LNHNV; CDR2 reads YYDKDF (reference sequence). The CDR3 DNA is TGTGCCACCAGCAGAGATGAGCTCTCTGGGGCCAACGTCCTGACTTTC. Translating gives CATSRDELSGANVLTF.

The V and J genes are TRBV9 and TRBJ1-1; D remains unclear. The V and J ends lost 3 bases and 1 base respectively, with 10 bases between them. Germline assignment: CDR1 SGDLS and CDR2 YYNGEE. The CDR3 totals 14 residues. Written as DNA, the CDR3 is TGTGCCAGCAGCGACCCAAGAGGGAACACTGAAGCTTTCTTT. It yields the protein CASSDPRGNTEAFF.

This clone was counted between two and nine times. J is TRBJ1-1 and V is TRBV11-1; D is undetermined. Trimming took 1 base from V and 3 from J, leaving 12 bases between them. Germline lookup yields CDR1 SGHAT and CDR2 FQDESV (reference sequence). The CDR3 is 15 amino acids. The CDR3 reads CASSLGGVGDTEAFF. The CDR3 coding sequence is TGTGCCAGCAGCTTAGGGGGAGTAGGAGACACTGAAGCTTTCTTT.

This clone was recorded only once. CDR3 sequence (DNA): TGTGCCAGCAGTGAGCGGGAGGGCTCCTACGAGCAGTACTTC. Translation gives CASSEREGSYEQYF. J is TRBJ2-7 and V is TRBV6-4; 9 bases are shared with TRBD2. Trimming at V came to 3 bases and at J to 0 bases, leaving 0 bases not matched to a gene. CDR1 and CDR2 (germline): MRHNA, SNTAGT. The CDR3 extends over 14 amino acids.

The chain couples TRBV7-2 to TRBJ2-5; D perhaps matches TRBD1 (8 bases). This CDR3 has 15 residues. In germline, CDR1 is SGHTA, CDR2 FQGNSA. The ends were cut back, 5 bases at V and 1 base at J, with 14 bases in the middle. DNA of the CDR3: TGTGCCAGCAGCCAACAGGGGGGGGGCCAAGAGACCCAGTACTTC. The encoded protein is CASSQQGGGQETQYF.

This clone appeared a few times. The rearrangement uses TRBV5-6 and TRBJ2-7; a weak D match, TRBD1 (6 bases). V lost 4 bases and J 3 bases, leaving 20 bases between the germline ends. The germline V gene has CDR1 SGHDT and CDR2 YYEEEE. The CDR3 has 16 residues. The CDR3 sequence is CASSTKQGSSIYEQYF. DNA of the CDR3: TGTGCCAGCAGCACAAAACAGGGTAGCTCAATCTACGAGCAGTACTTC.